This T cell receptor beta chain was found in a study of T-cell memory formation after mild COVID-19. Overall study context: TCR clusters were mostly confined to one donor each.

With constant-segment primers, 5'RACE yielded cDNA libraries of TCR alpha and TCR beta that carried sample barcodes and UMIs. MiXCR, applied by TCRdb to the 5' RACE reads, yields one record per CDR3 protein. The table has a few hundred thousand distinct CDR3 sequences, approximately 16% seen once. Overall study findings and caveats: Memory from before infection featured some responding clones, which suggests cross-reactive memory joined.

Of note for this clonotype: Its specificity is unknown.

Germline V gene data show CDR1 as DFQATT and CDR2 as SNEGSKA (reference sequence). The CDR3 consists of 14 residues. Trimming removed 4 bases from V and 7 bases from J; junction bases left unmatched: 11. The sample taken for sequencing was PBMCs or a T cell subset sorted from them (not recorded which). The sequence was collected from a man in his late teens or twenties who had mild COVID-19 (a few samples of this study predate the infection). Cell type and time point are not known. V usage is TRBV20-1 and J usage is TRBJ2-7, with TRBD1 matching 9 bases. The CDR3: CSATDGTGRGEQYF. Here the CDR3 DNA reads TGCAGTGCTACGGACGGGACAGGGCGAGGGGAGCAGTACTTC.